The T cell receptor beta chain under discussion was sequenced for a study of shared clonotypes between healthy human individuals. Division of CD4+ cells produced a CD45RA+ naive subset and a CD45RA-negative memory subset. The repertoire was sequenced with immunoSEQ multiplex PCR; TCRdb's copy has only in-frame clones and lacks some. The table has roughly 1,100,000 clones, 65% to 75% seen once. The CDR3 is made up of 14 amino acids. Unmatched junction bases numbered 4, after V lost 4 bases and J lost 6 bases. In germline, CDR1 is ENHRY, CDR2 SYGVKD. The clonotype comes from a young man in good health. This chain joins TRBV10-3 and TRBJ1-5; 9 bases fit TRBD1. Sequenced input: memory CD4+ T cells sorted from blood. Specified subset: CD45RA-negative fraction. CDR3 in amino acids: CAISGTGAGQPQHF. For the CDR3, the DNA is TGTGCCATCAGTGGGACAGGGGCAGGTCAGCCCCAGCATTTT.